The T cell receptor (beta chain) described here comes from a study of cytomegalovirus exposure and HLA in healthy donors (dated by TCRdb to 2017 to 2019). Study-wide context: According to an earlier analysis of around 600 of the donors, 200 million or so T cells yielded some 120 million unique TCR beta sequences and about 300 Gb of sequence data. An early release covering 500 to 750 HLA-typed donors comprised about 290 gigabases of sequencing data and around 85 million unique TCR sequences. The genetic ancestry cluster associated with self-reported Caucasian donors included over 80% of the approximately 400 genotyped donors. The study was designed to test whether signatures of past pathogen exposure could be identified by cataloging public T cell receptors. The T cell repertoires of under 700 subjects were profiled by immunosequencing and related to cytomegalovirus serostatus. A separate validation cohort of approximately 120 different subjects was used in addition to the roughly 640-subject first cohort. To predict cytomegalovirus infection status, the study combined high-throughput TCR immunosequencing, statistical association of individual TCRs with disease status, and machine learning. To study patterns of TCR occurrence, a later analysis re-analyzed previously published TCR beta repertoires from 700 or so donors and added high-resolution HLA genotyping. The later analysis used no new phenotypic data to find candidate immune exposures, relying instead on TCR beta sequences and their occurrence across donors. In an earlier analysis of more than 550 of the donors, high-throughput TCR beta sequencing was used to judge whether each TCR beta V gene segment behaved as functional or pseudogenic. Donor age, sex, ethnicity and CMV serostatus were compiled together with the repertoire data. In a later genetic analysis, genome-wide SNP genotypes for about three fifths of the 666 donors were used, and that subset was treated as a discovery cohort. All discovery cohort repertoires had been generated using a single sequencing platform. HLA typing covered class I and class II loci at four-digit resolution. The number of donors typed differed by locus, with about 629-630 for A, B, C, DRB1 and DQB1, roughly 520 for DQA1, about 610 for DPA1, and approximately 470 for DPB1. Several DR-DQ haplotypes were treated as single units for association and clustering because of strong linkage in the cohort. Across some 400 genotyped donors of the cohort, an average of roughly 230,000 unique TCR beta nucleotide sequences per donor were sequenced, and about a sixth of those sequences were non-productive.

Broad study findings and their caveats: In an earlier analysis of 587 of the donors, most TCR beta V segments appeared in productive rearrangements about 90% or about 30% of the time, broadly matching IMGT annotations. According to the authors, the approach could potentially be generalized to other disease states and immunological phenotypes. Because counts were too low, some 16 rarely observed V segments, including chromosome 9 orphons, were excluded from the earlier analysis of 587 of the donors. A later genetic analysis associated a missense DCLRE1C variant with V-gene and J-gene trimming of TCR beta chains, and an independent cohort replicated the association. In a later analysis, HLA-associated TCR beta chains showed more clonal expansion and lower generation probabilities than non-associated chains that were equally common. Only TCR beta chains were sequenced in this cohort, and the absence of alpha or paired-chain data limited detectable features. A cluster of highly shared sequence variants was judged likely to represent a technical artifact of the sequencing pipeline. A later analysis found that most CMV-associated TCR beta chains appeared HLA-restricted, with HLA associations seemingly driven largely by CMV exposure. Because HLA typing was unavailable for some donors at each locus, only the typed subset was used in association tests. The classifier was reported to diagnose cytomegalovirus status with high specificity and sensitivity in both the original and validation cohorts. Most TCR sequences were observed very rarely across donors, whereas some public TCRs were present in many individuals. Some IMGT-functional V segments, including TRBV6-2 and TRBV6-3, could not be distinguished by the 87-base-pair reads and were therefore excluded. A further reported finding was that TCR beta sequences accurately predicted the HLA-A and HLA-B alleles for most subjects in the first cohort. For the cohort, immune exposure information was limited to CMV serostatus. At a false discovery rate of 0.05, a later analysis linked some 17,000 TCR beta sequences to specific HLA alleles. In the study, around 150 TCR beta chains were listed as associated with cytomegalovirus. Sequencing depth was assumed to be roughly uniform across donors in the presence/absence analyses, though that assumption may not hold. In vitro tests confirmed that three of the cytomegalovirus-associated TCR beta chains recognize cytomegalovirus antigens. A later analysis found that TCR association rates varied across HLA loci, with DRB1 alleles showing the most associated TCRs and HLA-C alleles the fewest. When HLA alleles, especially DR and DQ, strongly co-occurred, TCR associations were difficult to assign to individual alleles. Correlated functional status among segregating V segments might be attributable to linkage disequilibrium, but an unknown experimental factor could not be ruled out. In a later analysis, several top co-occurrence clusters were reported to appear linked to parvovirus B19, influenza, CMV and Epstein-Barr virus. A later genetic analysis reported fewer N-insertions in productive TCRs among donors in an Asian-associated ancestry cluster than the roughly 690-donor mean.

Library construction relied on the immunoSEQ multiplex PCR assay. The multiplex PCR relied on a mix of 60 forward primers for TCR Vbeta segments and 13 reverse primers for TCR Jbeta segments. The CDR3 region of rearranged TCR beta genes was amplified from genomic DNA by a multiplex PCR assay. The amplified TCR beta libraries were sequenced on the Illumina HiSeq System as 87-base-pair reads. The authors processed their data as follows. A later analysis tallied tens of millions of unique TCR beta chains across the 660 or so repertoires, and around 9.9 million of those chains were shared by two or more donors. A nearest-neighbor algorithm error-corrected the raw reads and collapsed the reads into unique sequences, merging closely related sequences to remove PCR and sequencing errors. To assign V, D and J gene segments, CDR3 sequences were aligned to IMGT reference sequences. For a sequence to be retained, a match of at least six nucleotides to both a V gene segment and a J gene segment was required. Rearrangements were called productive when the CDR3 lacked stop codons and stayed in frame with V and J; all others were non-productive. Following IMGT convention, CDR3 was defined as the stretch from the second conserved V-encoded cysteine up to the conserved J-encoded phenylalanine. The earlier analysis of about 560 of the donors excluded any sequence lacking an unambiguous match to a single V gene segment. In an earlier analysis of some 590 of the donors, a V segment was called functional when productive rearrangements were above 56.7%, and segregating when the standard deviation between donors exceeded 5%. A statistical classification framework was built to diagnose cytomegalovirus status from the catalog of TCR beta chain sequences. A later analysis assigned V and J genes by comparing TCR nucleotide sequences with IMGT/GENE-DB human TR gene sequences. In a later analysis, CDR3 sequences and most-parsimonious VDJ recombination scenarios were assigned using the TCRdist pipeline. A later analysis defined each TCR beta chain by its CDR3 amino acid sequence plus V-gene family, and excluded reads lacking a unique V-gene family. A later analysis removed 592 highly shared, low-generation-probability nucleotide sequences to deal with suspected cross-contamination and a sequencing artifact. A later analysis calculated a clonal expansion index for each public chain from normalized within-repertoire ranks of inferred template counts. In a later analysis, generation probabilities were computed using a VDJ recombination model fitted to out-of-frame rearrangements, and the results were checked against IGoR. A later analysis scored TCR-TCR, TCR-HLA and TCR-CMV co-occurrence with hypergeometric tests, applying a repertoire-size bias correction to TCR pairs. To estimate false discovery rates, a later analysis permuted the HLA or CMV assignments 20 times. In a later analysis, co-occurring TCRs were grouped using DBSCAN, and TCRdist sequence similarity was added for clustering within HLA-allele-positive subsets. Co-occurrence clustering excluded repertoires with fewer than 30,000 or more than 120,000 public chains, plus five with anomalous nucleotide sharing. Imported from immuneACCESS, the table was reduced by TCRdb to in-frame sequences with V and J called. These copies leave out some clones; in studies compared against another copy, an unresolved V gene accounts for under half, and the cause of the remainder is not known. The DNA was the basis for D and trimming; V, J and clone size are from that table. Across this sample there are roughly 190,000 clones, with 73% seen only once. Around 1.9% of the sample rests with the top ten.

As for this clone: What antigen it recognizes has not been identified. Base-call qualities are not available, and no considerably larger clone is one nucleotide away.

The cohort was made up of 500 to 800 healthy bone marrow donors. Cohort members were all nominally healthy when sampled, although unrecorded immune exposures were likely present. The donor was CMV seronegative and belonged to the group of 352 seronegative cohort members. Every donor gave a peripheral blood sample, and the peripheral blood mononuclear cells from that sample were used for TCR beta sequencing. Genomic DNA was extracted from the blood cell samples with the Qiagen DNeasy Blood Extraction Kit. Trimming costs V 4 bases and J 1 base, and their ends lie 12 bases apart. The cysteine opens and the phenylalanine closes a CDR3 of 15 amino acids. The kept DNA is CDR3 alone, 45 bases in frame from the first base. From a lookup of the germline V gene, CDR1 and CDR2 are SNHLY and FYNNEI.

The TCR originated in a woman younger than 45 in good health and CMV-seronegative. Material for sequencing was PBMCs. This chain is built from TRBV2 and TRBJ2-3; TRBD2 could be the D gene, as 6 bases match. The CDR3: CASSVRVAGTDTQYF. The bases are TGTGCCAGCAGTGTACGAGTAGCGGGCACAGATACGCAGTATTTT.